Shown below are 32 T cell receptor beta chains from a single sample sequenced in a study of blood T cell repertoires in COVID-19. TCRdb's table, derived via immunoSEQ multiplex PCR, lists solely in-frame clones and lacks some. The table shows 85,000 to 110,000 clones, with more than 75% occurring only once. The sequenced sample was peripheral blood. Receptors originate from a human donor in a cohort sampled during active COVID-19.

The CDR3 DNA reads TGCGCCAGCATCAGAGAGGGAGGGTATGGCTACACCTTC. This translates into CASIREGGYGYTF. V gene TRBV10-2 combines with J gene TRBJ1-2, with unresolved D. Trimming shortened V by 7 bases and J by 5 bases, and 14 bases separated the two germline ends. Germline CDR1 is WSHSY and CDR2 is SAAADI. This CDR3 is built from 13 residues.

This CDR3 is CASRLAGEGGAKNIQYF. CDR3 nucleotide sequence: TGTGCCAGCCGACTAGCGGGAGAGGGAGGAGCCAAAAACATTCAGTACTTC. J is TRBJ2-4 and V is TRBV3-1 (or the pseudogene TRBV3-2); 12 bases are a match to TRBD2. V shed 8 bases and J 0 bases; nucleotides not matched to a gene: 8. This CDR3 has 17 residues. Per germline, CDR1 LGHDT and CDR2 YNNKEL (reference sequence).

For the CDR3, the DNA is TGTGCCACCAGCTCAACGGCGGAGGCCCTCACAGATACGCAGTATTTT. This translates into CATSSTAEALTDTQYF. The chain uses TRBV15 and TRBJ2-3; D is perhaps TRBD2 (5 bases). This CDR3 contains 16 residues. Looked up from germline, CDR1 is LNHNV and CDR2 is YYDKDF (reference sequence). V lost 5 bases, J lost 2 bases, and 17 bases lay in between.

This chain joins TRBV5-1 and TRBJ2-7; 11 positions match TRBD2. The trim removed 0 bases at V and 5 bases at J, leaving 4 bases unmatched. Germline CDR1 and CDR2: SGHRS and YFSETQ. The CDR3 length is 15 residues. The CDR3 DNA is TGCGCCAGCAGCTTGGGACTAGCGGGATCCAACGAGCAGTACTTC. It specifies CASSLGLAGSNEQYF.

The rearrangement joins TRBV2 to TRBJ1-1; 8 bases align to TRBD1. Germline-derived CDR1 and CDR2 are SNHLY and FYNNEI. V lost 6 bases, J lost 1 base, and 4 bases stayed unmatched. CDR3 length: 14 residues. CDR3 region: CASRDRVGNTEAFF. CDR3 nucleotide sequence: TGTGCCAGCAGGGACAGGGTCGGGAACACTGAAGCTTTCTTT.

This clone was recorded a few times. The CDR3 here is CASSDSGSYEQYF. DNA of the CDR3: TGCGCCAGCAGTGACTCCGGTTCCTACGAGCAGTACTTC. The chain combines TRBV10-1 with TRBJ2-7, with D unresolved. V lost 3 bases, J lost 1 base, and 7 bases lay in between. Germline CDR1 is WNHNN and CDR2 is SYGVQD (reference sequence). This CDR3 has 13 amino acids.

The rearrangement joins TRBV23-1 to TRBJ2-7; 8 nucleotides align to TRBD1. TRBV23-1 is annotated as an ORF whose role is uncertain. CDR3 length equals 12 residues. V lost 7 bases, J lost 5 bases, and 4 bases stayed unmatched. CDR3 in DNA: TGCGCCAGCACCGGCAGGGGGCACGAGCAGTACTTC. Translation gives CASTGRGHEQYF.

A few counts support this clone. V and J are TRBV10-3 and TRBJ2-7, with 8 bases identical to TRBD1. Germline CDR1 and CDR2: ENHRY and SYGVKD. Trimming took 2 bases from V and 11 from J; bases not matched to a gene: 5. The CDR3 extends over 12 amino acids. CDR3 DNA: TGTGCCATCAGTGAGCCTCCGGGACAGGAGTACTTC. It codes for CAISEPPGQEYF.

The chain links TRBV18 to TRBJ1-5; possible D gene TRBD1, 6 bases. The CDR3 sequence is 15 residues long. Trimming removed 6 bases from V and 1 base from J, with 13 bases in between. Germline CDR1 KGHSH, CDR2 LQKENI. CDR3 sequence: CASSPGQPSNQPQHF. The CDR3 DNA reads as TGTGCCAGCTCCCCCGGACAGCCAAGCAATCAGCCCCAGCATTTT.

The V and J genes are TRBV4-1 and TRBJ2-7; TRBD2 matches at 8 bases. V dropped 0 bases and J dropped 2; count of bases not matched to a gene: 12. The CDR3 has 18 residues. Per germline, CDR1 MGHRA and CDR2 YSYEKL. CDR3 amino acids: CASSQDLRRGAPTYEQYF. CDR3 DNA sequence: TGCGCCAGCAGCCAAGATCTGAGGCGGGGGGCGCCGACCTACGAGCAGTACTTC.

This sequence joins TRBV11-3 and TRBJ2-5, with TRBD2 matching over 10 bases. The CDR3 spans 16 residues. Trimming took 5 bases from V and 5 from J; bases not matched to a gene: 11. CDR1 and CDR2 (germline): SGHNT, YENEEA. The CDR3 here is CASSPGLALPGETQYF. The CDR3 nucleotides read TGTGCCAGCAGCCCGGGACTAGCGCTACCAGGGGAGACCCAGTACTTC.

The chain couples TRBV27 to TRBJ2-1; tentatively, D is TRBD1 (5 bases). Germline loops: CDR1 MNHEY, CDR2 SMNVEV (reference sequence). V lost 0 bases to trimming and J lost 4 bases, with 13 bases between them. The CDR3 loop spans 16 amino acids. CDR3 region: CASSLSVGERYNEQFF. CDR3 bases: TGTGCCAGCAGTTTATCGGTAGGGGAAAGATACAATGAGCAGTTCTTC.

The V and J genes are TRBV11-2 and TRBJ2-3; 9 positions agree with TRBD1. Trimming took 5 bases from V and 3 from J; bases not matched to a gene: 6. The length of the CDR3 is 15 residues. Germline CDR1 reads SGHAT; CDR2 reads FQNNGV. CDR3 sequence: CASSQGQGSTDTQYF. The CDR3 bases are TGTGCCAGCAGCCAAGGACAGGGGAGTACAGATACGCAGTATTTT.

J is TRBJ2-1 and V is TRBV7-9, with TRBD1 as a possible D gene (6 bases). Germline CDR1 reads SEHNR; CDR2 reads FQNEAQ (reference sequence). V lost 5 bases, J lost 8 bases, and 16 bases lay in between. The CDR3 has 14 residues. DNA of the CDR3: TGTGCCAGCAGCCCTTTTATAGGGGGAGATGAGCAGTTCTTC. It translates to CASSPFIGGDEQFF.

The chain links TRBV6-6 to TRBJ2-1, with TRBD2 as a possible D gene (7 bases). Trimming stripped 6 bases from V and 13 bases from J, with 22 bases between. This CDR3 has 14 residues. The germline V gene encodes CDR1 MNHNY and CDR2 SVGAGI (reference sequence). In DNA, the CDR3 is TGTGCCAGCAGAGACCCCGCATTGGGGGGGGCACAGTTCTTC. Amino acid sequence: CASRDPALGGAQFF.

This clone was detected a few times. This CDR3 is CAWSLGTGGRRAFF. CDR3 in DNA: TGTGCCTGGAGCCTAGGGACAGGAGGCCGTCGGGCTTTCTTT. The chain couples TRBV30 to TRBJ1-1; TRBD1 matches 8 bases. V shed 3 bases and J 11 bases; nucleotides not matched to a gene: 14. The germline V gene encodes CDR1 GTSNPN and CDR2 SVGIG (reference sequence). The length of the CDR3 is 14 residues.

Only a few counts were recorded for this clone. The V gene is TRBV4-2, the J gene TRBJ2-7; TRBD2 matches 9 bases. Per germline, CDR1 LGHNA and CDR2 YNFKEQ. V was clipped by 9 bases and J by 2 bases; unmatched bases: 8. The CDR3 contains 14 residues. CDR3 DNA sequence: TGTGCCAGTGGAGCGGCGGGAGGGCCCTACGAGCAGTACTTC. Its translation: CASGAAGGPYEQYF.

The rearrangement joins TRBV5-8 to TRBJ2-2; weak D call: TRBD2 (7 bases). This CDR3 has 15 amino acids. Trimming stripped 0 bases from V and 3 bases from J, with 9 bases between. CDR1 is SGHTS and CDR2 is YDEGEE in the germline V gene. The CDR3 protein is CASSLAGGHTGELFF. Written as DNA, the CDR3 is TGTGCCAGCAGCTTGGCCGGGGGGCACACCGGGGAGCTGTTTTTT.

This clone appeared a few times. The chain joins TRBV28 to TRBJ1-6; the D gene is possibly TRBD1 (6 bases). Germline values: CDR1 MDHEN, CDR2 SYDVKM. The CDR3 is 17 amino acids. Trimming left V 5 bases short and J 6 bases short, with 20 bases between. This CDR3 reads CASSPQQGLSVNSPLHF. The CDR3 nucleotides read TGTGCCAGCAGTCCTCAACAGGGTCTTTCGGTTAATTCACCCCTCCACTTT.

This sequence joins TRBV5-1 and TRBJ2-2; 12 bases agree with TRBD2. CDR3 length: 19 residues. V shed 4 bases and J 2 bases; nucleotides not matched to a gene: 12. CDR1 and CDR2 from the germline V gene are SGHRS and YFSETQ. The CDR3 reads CASSEGLAGLVVNTGELFF. Written as DNA, the CDR3 is TGCGCCAGCAGCGAAGGACTAGCGGGATTAGTCGTAAACACCGGGGAGCTGTTTTTT.

This clone occurred once. The J gene is TRBJ2-1, the V gene TRBV7-2, with 7 positions matching TRBD2. The trim removed 4 bases at V and 6 bases at J, leaving 6 bases unmatched. The CDR3 is 14 amino acids. The germline CDR1 and CDR2 sequences are SGHTA and FQGNSA. The CDR3 protein is CASSYLRTSNEQFF. Here the CDR3 DNA reads TGTGCCAGCAGCTACCTAAGGACTAGCAATGAGCAGTTCTTC.

The chain uses TRBV6-5 and TRBJ2-3, with TRBD1 matching over 7 bases. V shed 6 bases, J shed 3 bases, and the junction held 3 bases outside the gene matches. The V gene's germline CDR1 is MNHEY and CDR2 SVGAGI. The CDR3 runs to 13 residues. The DNA of the CDR3 is TGTGCCAGCAGACAGGGGCGGACAGATACGCAGTATTTT. Translating gives CASRQGRTDTQYF.

The chain employs TRBV15 and TRBJ2-2, with D possibly TRBD2 on 6 matching bases. Germline V lookup: CDR1 LNHNV, CDR2 YYDKDF (reference sequence). This CDR3 is 17 amino acids long. Between the trimmed V and J ends, which lost 0 bases and 0 bases, there was a span of 11 bases. The CDR3 region has the DNA TGTGCCACCAGCAGAGATCGCCTAGCGACGAACACCGGGGAGCTGTTTTTT. Residues: CATSRDRLATNTGELFF.

V gene TRBV7-2 combines with J gene TRBJ2-5, with 8 bases that match TRBD1. Trimming at V came to 2 bases and at J to 5 bases, leaving 7 bases not matched to a gene. The CDR3 consists of 15 residues. CDR1 SGHTA and CDR2 FQGNSA come from the germline V gene. DNA of the CDR3: TGTGCCAGCAGCTTAACAGACAGGGGTAGGGAGACCCAGTACTTC. Protein: CASSLTDRGRETQYF.

This chain connects TRBV7-9 to TRBJ1-2; TRBD1 is a possible D gene (5 bases). Germline V gives CDR1 SEHNR, CDR2 FQNEAQ (reference sequence). V lost 5 bases to trimming and J lost 0 bases, with 10 bases between them. This CDR3 spans 14 amino acids. The chain's CDR3 is CASSPDSANYGYTF. In nucleotides, the CDR3 is TGTGCCAGCAGCCCAGACAGCGCTAACTATGGCTACACCTTC. Full variable domain (outside the CDR3, taken from reference TRBV7-9 and TRBJ1-2): DTGVSQNPRHKITKRGQNVTFRCDPISEHNRLYWYRQTLGQGPEFLTYFQNEAQLEKSRLLSDRFSAERPKGSFSTLEIQRTEQGDSAMYLCASSPDSANYGYTFGSGTRLTVV.

J is TRBJ1-2 and V is TRBV28; D ambiguous. V was shortened by 3 bases and J by 4 bases, with 18 bases between the two germline ends. This CDR3 spans 16 amino acids. Germline loops: CDR1 MDHEN, CDR2 SYDVKM. The chain's CDR3 is CASSLGGPASPYGYTF. CDR3 bases: TGTGCCAGCAGTTTGGGAGGGCCGGCCTCCCCCTATGGCTACACCTTC.

The V call is TRBV5-1, the J call TRBJ2-3; TRBD2 agrees at 9 bases. Trimming removed 3 bases from V and 5 bases from J; junction bases left unmatched: 4. The CDR3 length is 14 residues. The germline CDR1 and CDR2 sequences are SGHRS and YFSETQ. The CDR3: CASSSAGGRDTQYF. The CDR3 DNA reads as TGCGCCAGCAGCTCAGCGGGAGGTAGAGATACGCAGTATTTT.

The V gene is TRBV28, the J gene TRBJ2-1, with D tentatively TRBD2 (5 bases). The CDR3 runs to 17 residues. Trimming took off 4 bases at V and 8 bases at J, with 24 bases between the two ends. Germline V gene data show CDR1 as MDHEN and CDR2 as SYDVKM. This chain's CDR3 is CASSSTRTGSPYDEQFF. For the CDR3, the DNA is TGTGCCAGCAGTTCAACCCGGACGGGGTCCCCCTATGATGAGCAGTTCTTC. Full variable domain (missing parts from reference TRBV28 and TRBJ2-1): DVKVTQSSRYLVKRTGEKVFLECVQDMDHENMFWYRQDPGLGLRLIYFSYDVKMKEKGDIPEGYSVSREKKERFSLILESASTNQTSMYLCASSSTRTGSPYDEQFFGPGTRLTVL.

With regard to this clone: The sample carries other DNA sequences with the same CDR3. The V and J genes are TRBV28 and TRBJ2-3; D may be TRBD1 (5 bases). Germline CDR1 and CDR2: MDHEN and SYDVKM. Trimming removed 6 bases at V and 0 bases at J, with 7 bases between. This CDR3 is built from 13 residues. CDR3 residues: CASRGRSTDTQYF. The CDR3 region has the DNA TGTGCCAGCAGGGGGCGAAGCACAGATACGCAGTATTTT.

The chain recombines TRBV7-9 with TRBJ2-7; D is possibly TRBD2 (6 bases). This CDR3 contains 17 residues. The V end lost 5 bases, the J end lost 0 bases, and 20 bases lay between the germline ends. The germline CDR1 and CDR2 sequences are SEHNR and FQNEAQ (reference sequence). The CDR3 loop reads CASSPPPGTPDSYEQYF. The CDR3 DNA sequence: TGTGCCAGCAGCCCCCCTCCGGGGACTCCTGACTCCTACGAGCAGTACTTC.

The chain couples TRBV19 to TRBJ2-1; D is perhaps TRBD2 (5 bases). The CDR3 sequence is 14 residues long. The V and J ends lost 3 bases and 4 bases respectively, with 10 bases between them. CDR1 is LNHDA, CDR2 SQIVND, per germline (reference sequence). This CDR3 reads CASSMEDDYNEQFF. CDR3 nucleotides: TGTGCCAGTAGTATGGAGGACGATTACAATGAGCAGTTCTTC.

This clone was counted between two and nine times. The chain has TRBV11-3 and TRBJ2-7; 11 bases line up with TRBD1. The V gene end was trimmed by 0 bases and the J gene end by 6 bases; junction bases not matched to a gene: 1. Germline V lookup: CDR1 SGHNT, CDR2 YENEEA. This CDR3 region has 14 residues. Here the CDR3 reads CASSLDGTGGEQYF. The DNA for the CDR3 is TGTGCCAGCAGCTTAGATGGGACAGGGGGCGAGCAGTACTTC.